The following is a T cell receptor beta chain sequence with its context. Its antigen is not known. TCRdb re-analysed the 5' RACE reads in MiXCR, keeping a single row per CDR3 protein. The sample has 65,000 to 100,000 distinct CDR3 sequences, roughly 12% seen once. The data were obtained in a study of T-cell memory formation after mild COVID-19. Study at large: Each donor largely had its own TCR clusters.

Study findings and constraints: Contracting clones, day 15 to 85, had balanced CD4/CD8, and later expanders favored CD4+. Memory sampled before infection contained some responding clones, suggesting cross-reactive memory joined. CD4+ clones that contracted lay mainly in CM and EM; CD8+ ones lay in EMRA.

Source material: PBMCs or a T cell subset sorted from them (not recorded which). This sequence was found in a man aged 18 to 35 who had mild COVID-19 (a few samples of this study predate the infection). Cell type and time point are not known.

The CDR3 here is CASSPDPTFAWGSDTQYF. The DNA of the CDR3 is TGTGCCAGCAGCCCGGACCCCACCTTTGCATGGGGTAGTGATACGCAGTATTTT. The J gene is TRBJ2-3, the V gene TRBV7-2; D unresolved. CDR1 is SGHTA, CDR2 FQGNSA, per germline. Trimming pared 5 bases from V and 6 bases from J, leaving 27 bases between. The CDR3 loop spans 18 amino acids.